This TCR beta chain was retrieved from a study of cytomegalovirus exposure and HLA in healthy donors. Notes on the study in general: Later analysis suggested links between common viral pathogens and several top significant clusters.

Concerning this clone itself: Its antigen is not known.

Primers included in the PCR were 60 Vbeta and 13 Jbeta primers. Source study methods: An analysis that came later counted 80 million or so unique TCR beta chains, 10 million to 11 million shared. Measured with immunoSEQ multiplex PCR; TCRdb has only the in-frame clones, and not every one. The V and J calls and clone size come from that table; D and trimming were worked out from the DNA. The data hold 90,000 to 110,000 clones, with around 75% observed a single time. This CDR3 comprises 15 residues. Germline CDR1 and CDR2: MDHEN and SYDVKM. With 4 bases removed from V and 0 bases from J, the gap between germline ends came to 10 bases.

The receptor was isolated from a man aged 35 to 55 in good health and CMV-seronegative. The chain joins TRBV28 to TRBJ1-3, with D possibly matching TRBD1 (5 bases). The sample taken for sequencing was PBMCs. In nucleotides, the CDR3 is TGTGCCAGCAGTTGGCGGGGCCGCTCTGGAAACACCATATATTTT. Its translation: CASSWRGRSGNTIYF.